Here is one TCR beta chain with its context. The antigen is not known. This record belongs to a study of somatic mutations in cytotoxic T cells in rheumatoid arthritis. This CDR3 comprises 15 residues. The germline gives CDR1 LNHNV, CDR2 YYDKDF (reference sequence). Trimming took off 0 bases at V and 9 bases at J, with 12 bases between the two ends. The method was immunoSEQ multiplex PCR; TCRdb's version includes in-frame clones alone and lacks a portion of them. The data contain some 7,800 clones, around 90% of them singletons. Whole-study findings and limits: The largest CD8+ clone made up over 20% of CD8+ cells in 8 of 65 patients. For CD8+ T-cell clonality, rheumatoid arthritis patients and age-matched healthy controls did not differ significantly.

The specimen was CD8+ T cells sorted from blood. This TCR was recovered from a middle-aged man with rheumatoid arthritis. This sequence joins TRBV15 and TRBJ1-6, with D unclear. The CDR3 DNA follows: TGTGCCACCAGCAGAGAGCGCGGGTTTAGTTCACCCCTCCACTTT. Protein product: CATSRERGFSSPLHF.